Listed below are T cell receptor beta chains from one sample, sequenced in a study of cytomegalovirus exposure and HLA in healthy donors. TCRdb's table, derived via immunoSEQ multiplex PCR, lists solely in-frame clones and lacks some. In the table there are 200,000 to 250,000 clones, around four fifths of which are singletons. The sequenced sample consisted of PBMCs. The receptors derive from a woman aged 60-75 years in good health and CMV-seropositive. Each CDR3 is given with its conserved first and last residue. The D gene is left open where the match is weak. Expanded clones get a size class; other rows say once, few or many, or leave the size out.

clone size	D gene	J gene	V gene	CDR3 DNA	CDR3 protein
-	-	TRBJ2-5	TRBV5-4	TGTGCCAGCAGCTTGGACCAGGGAGGAGAGACCCAGTACTTC	CASSLDQGGETQYF
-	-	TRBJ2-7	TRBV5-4	TGTGCCAGCAGCTTGGGCGGGACGGCACCCTACGAGCAGTACTTC	CASSLGGTAPYEQYF
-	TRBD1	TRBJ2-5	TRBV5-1	TGCGCCAGCAGCTTGGGATTGGGACAGGGGGAGACCCAGTACTTC	CASSLGLGQGETQYF
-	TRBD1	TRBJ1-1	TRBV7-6	TGTGCCAGCAGCCAGGGACAGGGAAGTACTGAAGCTTTCTTT	CASSQGQGSTEAFF
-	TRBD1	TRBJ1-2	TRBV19	TGCGCCAGTAGTGAGGGACAGAACTATGGCTACACCTTC	CASSEGQNYGYTF
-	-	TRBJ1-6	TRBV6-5	TGTGCCAGCAGTTACCAGGACAGCCATAATTCACCCCTCCACTTT	CASSYQDSHNSPLHF
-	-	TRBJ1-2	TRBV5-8	TGTGCCAGCAGCCAGAGCGGTTACGGCTACACCTTC	CASSQSGYGYTF
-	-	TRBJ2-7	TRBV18	TGTGCCAGCTCACCAGAGCCGACCTACGAGCAGTACTTC	CASSPEPTYEQYF
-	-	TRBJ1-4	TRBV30	TGTGCCTGGAGTCGTAGGGGAACCTATGAAAAACTGTTTTTT	CAWSRRGTYEKLFF
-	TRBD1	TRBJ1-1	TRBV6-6	TGTGCCAGCAGTACAGGGGTACGGAACACTGAAGCTTTCTTT	CASSTGVRNTEAFF
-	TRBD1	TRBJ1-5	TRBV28	TGTGCCAGCAGTCCTTCGGACAGGGGACGCAATCAGCCCCAGCATTTT	CASSPSDRGRNQPQHF
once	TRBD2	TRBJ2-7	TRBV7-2	TGTGCCAGCAGCTTAGTCTCCGGCGGGGGACGTTCCTACGAGCAGTACTTC	CASSLVSGGGRSYEQYF
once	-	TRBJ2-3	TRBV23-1	TGCGCCAGCAAAAGTCCCCGCGGGGAATCAATAGATACGCAGTATTTT	CASKSPRGESIDTQYF
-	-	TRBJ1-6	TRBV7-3	TGTGCCAGCAGCTTAACCAGGGGAATTTCACCCCTCCACTTT	CASSLTRGISPLHF
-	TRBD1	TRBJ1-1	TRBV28	TGTGCCAGCACCTCAGACAGGGCGAACACTGAAGCTTTCTTT	CASTSDRANTEAFF
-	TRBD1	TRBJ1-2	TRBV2	TGTGCCAGCAGTCCCGGGGGGGACAGCGTGCGCTACACCTTC	CASSPGGDSVRYTF
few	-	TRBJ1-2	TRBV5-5	TGTGCCAGCAGCATTGGCGGGTCCTCCCACTATGGCTACACCTTC	CASSIGGSSHYGYTF
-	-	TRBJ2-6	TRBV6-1	TGTGCCAGCAGTGTCTTACTGAAAGTTTCTGGGGCCAACGTCCTGACTTTC	CASSVLLKVSGANVLTF
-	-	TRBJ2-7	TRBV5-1	TGCGCCAGCAGCTTTAGGAGCGGATCCTACGAGCAGTACTTC	CASSFRSGSYEQYF
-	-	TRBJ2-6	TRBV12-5	TGTGCTAGTGGTAGCCGGGACACACAAACTGGGGCCAACGTCCTGACTTTC	CASGSRDTQTGANVLTF
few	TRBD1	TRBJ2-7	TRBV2	TGTGCCAGCGGCGGACAGGGGGCACAGCAGTACTTC	CASGGQGAQQYF
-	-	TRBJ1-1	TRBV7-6	TGTGCCAGCAGCTTAGAATCAACTCCGTCCACTGAAGCTTTCTTT	CASSLESTPSTEAFF
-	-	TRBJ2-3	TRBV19	TGTGCCAGTTATCCGGGACACATCACCTCCACAGATACGCAGTATTTT	CASYPGHITSTDTQYF
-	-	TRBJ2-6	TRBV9	TGTGCCAGCAGCCGAGAGGGTACTGGGGCCAACGTCCTGACTTTC	CASSREGTGANVLTF
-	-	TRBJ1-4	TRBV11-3	TGTGCCAGCAGCCTCATTGGACAGCCTGTGGGAAAACTGTTTTTT	CASSLIGQPVGKLFF
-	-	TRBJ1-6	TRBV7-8	TGTGCCAGCAGCTTAGCAAGAGGGGGTCACTCACCCCTCCACTTT	CASSLARGGHSPLHF
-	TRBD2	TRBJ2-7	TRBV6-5	TGTGCCAAGGACGAGGTAGCGGGGGCCTACGAGCAGTACTTC	CAKDEVAGAYEQYF
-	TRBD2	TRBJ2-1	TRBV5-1	TGCGCCAGCAGCTTATGGAATAGCGGGGACCTCAACAATGAGCAGTTCTTC	CASSLWNSGDLNNEQFF
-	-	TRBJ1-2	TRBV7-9	TGTGCCAGCAGCTTAAACGGAGCTAACTATGGCTACACCTTC	CASSLNGANYGYTF
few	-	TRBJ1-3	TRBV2	TGTGCCAGCATTCAGGCTGGAAACACCATATATTTT	CASIQAGNTIYF
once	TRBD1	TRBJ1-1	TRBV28	TGTGCCAGCAGTCTCCCCGGGACAGGGAAGACTGAAGCTTTCTTT	CASSLPGTGKTEAFF
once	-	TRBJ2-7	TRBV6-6	TGTGCCAGCAGTACCCGACAGCCCTACGAGCAGTACTTC	CASSTRQPYEQYF
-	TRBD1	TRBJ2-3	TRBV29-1	TGCAGCGTTCGACAGGGGAGAGGTAGTTTTAGCACAGATACGCAGTATTTT	CSVRQGRGSFSTDTQYF
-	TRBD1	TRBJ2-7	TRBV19	TGTGCCAGTAGTACCGGGACAGGGGGCTTTGAGCAGTACTTC	CASSTGTGGFEQYF
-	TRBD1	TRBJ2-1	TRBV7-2	TGTGCCAGCAGCAGGACAGGGAATGGAGAGCAGTTCTTC	CASSRTGNGEQFF
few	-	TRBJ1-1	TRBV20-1	TGCAGTCCTTATTGGGCGGGGAAAGCTTTCTTT	CSPYWAGKAFF
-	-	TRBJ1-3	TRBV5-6	TGTGCCAGCAGCTACCGGAGCTCTGGAAACACCATATATTTT	CASSYRSSGNTIYF
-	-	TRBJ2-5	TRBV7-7	TGTGCCAGCAGCCAAGGGGGGACTACCCAAGAGACCCAGTACTTC	CASSQGGTTQETQYF
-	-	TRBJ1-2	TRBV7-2	TGTGCCAGCAGCTTATTGCGTCGGGGAGGCTACACCTTC	CASSLLRRGGYTF
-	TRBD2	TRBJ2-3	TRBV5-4	TGTGCCAGCAGCACCTGGACTAGCGGAGACGGCGTGGTTACGCAGTATTTT	CASSTWTSGDGVVTQYF